This T cell receptor (beta chain) was identified during a study of blood T cells in healthy people across ages. A second PCR, run for about 7 to 11 cycles, used a sample-barcoded 5' primer plus a J-beta primer mix. Tags on each cDNA molecule came from a template-switch adaptor with 12 random nucleotides. TCRdb independently ran MiXCR on the 5' RACE reads; one entry per CDR3 protein. The sample shows approximately 1,000,000 distinct CDR3 sequences, about two fifths of them seen only once. Every participating donor contributed 8 to 10 milliliters of peripheral blood through a draw. The sample holds many counts of this clonotype. This sequence was found in a young man in good health. The sequenced material came from blood.

As DNA, the CDR3 is TGTGCCAGCAGCTTAGCACAGGCAAACTATGGCTACACCTTC. Translated: CASSLAQANYGYTF. The chain is built from TRBV7-9 and TRBJ1-2; possible D gene TRBD1, 5 bases. Per germline, CDR1 SEHNR and CDR2 FQNEAQ (reference sequence). V was trimmed by 0 bases and J by 2 bases, leaving 7 bases between them. The CDR3 is made up of 14 amino acids.